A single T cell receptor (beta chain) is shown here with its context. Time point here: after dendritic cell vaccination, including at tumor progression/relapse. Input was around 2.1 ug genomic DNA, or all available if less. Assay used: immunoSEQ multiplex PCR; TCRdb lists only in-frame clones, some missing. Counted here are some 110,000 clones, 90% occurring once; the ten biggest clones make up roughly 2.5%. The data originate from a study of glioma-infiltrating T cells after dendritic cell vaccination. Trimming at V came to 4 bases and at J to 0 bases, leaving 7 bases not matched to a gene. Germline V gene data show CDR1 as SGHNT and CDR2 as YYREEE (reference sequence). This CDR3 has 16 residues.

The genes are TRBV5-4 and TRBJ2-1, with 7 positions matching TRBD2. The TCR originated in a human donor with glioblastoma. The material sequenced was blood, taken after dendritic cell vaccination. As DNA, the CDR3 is TGTGCCAGCAGCCCGAGCGGGGCGAGCTCCTACAATGAGCAGTTCTTC. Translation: CASSPSGASSYNEQFF.